This TCR beta chain was sequenced in a study of cytomegalovirus exposure and HLA in healthy donors. Study-level information: In an early release, HLA-typed donors contributed roughly 85 million unique TCR sequences.

It was with 60 Vbeta and 13 Jbeta primers that the PCR ran. The protocol was immunoSEQ multiplex PCR, while the TCRdb copy is restricted to in-frame clones and leaves out a portion. The table includes 100,000 to 150,000 clones, roughly four fifths detected once. The CDR3 extends over 16 amino acids. Germline CDR1 is SNHLY and CDR2 is FYNNEI. The junction had 11 bases not matched to a gene; V was cut back by 6 bases and J by 4 bases. Only one count was recorded for this clone. J is TRBJ1-2 and V is TRBV2; 10 nucleotides match TRBD1. The sequence derives from a boy younger than 10 in good health and CMV-seronegative. Source material: PBMCs. The CDR3 nucleotides are TGTGCCAGCAGAACGACCGGGACAGGGGATTTCTATGGCTACACCTTC. Its translation: CASRTTGTGDFYGYTF.